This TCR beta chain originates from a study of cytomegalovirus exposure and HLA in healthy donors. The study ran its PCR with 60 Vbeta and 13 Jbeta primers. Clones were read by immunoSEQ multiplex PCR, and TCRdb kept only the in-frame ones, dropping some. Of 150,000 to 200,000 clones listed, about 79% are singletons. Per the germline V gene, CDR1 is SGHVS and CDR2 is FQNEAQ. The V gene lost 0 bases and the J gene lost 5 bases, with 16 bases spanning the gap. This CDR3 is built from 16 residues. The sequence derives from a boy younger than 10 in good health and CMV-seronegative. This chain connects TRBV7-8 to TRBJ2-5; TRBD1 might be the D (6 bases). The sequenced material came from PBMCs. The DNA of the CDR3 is TGTGCCAGCAGCTTAGCGTCTGGCAGGGGTGGGGAGACCCAGTACTTC. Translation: CASSLASGRGGETQYF.